A single sample gave rise to the 11 T cell receptor beta chains below, sequenced in a study of CD8 T cells in ankylosing spondylitis. These receptors are not linked to any known antigen. Study-level findings and limits: Seemingly characteristic of ankylosing spondylitis blood was a TCR beta motif consisting of 7 or 8 highly homologous variants.

TCRdb reprocessed the 5' RACE reads via MiXCR and lists one record per CDR3 protein. The repertoire has over 400,000 distinct CDR3 sequences, approximately 26% of them found once; the top ten carry 0.89%. The sample was blood, either unsorted or a sorted T cell fraction (not recorded which). These receptor sequences come from a male donor with ankylosing spondylitis.

This sequence joins TRBV20-1 and TRBJ1-1; D not certain. CDR1 is DFQATT and CDR2 is SNEGSKA in the germline V gene (reference sequence). The V end was cut by 3 bases, the J end by 0 bases, with 5 bases between. The CDR3 extends over 12 amino acids. The CDR3 DNA reads as TGCAGTGCTAGCTCTCTGAACACTGAAGCTTTCTTT. It translates to CSASSLNTEAFF.

The chain couples TRBV10-3 to TRBJ2-5, with D unresolved. In germline, CDR1 is ENHRY, CDR2 SYGVKD. The length of the CDR3 is 12 residues. V was clipped by 10 bases and J by 5 bases, with 14 bases between them. The CDR3 reads CATKDGGETQYF. The DNA for the CDR3 is TGTGCCACCAAGGACGGTGGGGAGACCCAGTACTTC.

This clonotype turned up a few times. The rearrangement uses TRBV7-9 and TRBJ1-2, with 9 bases lining up with TRBD1. This CDR3 region has 14 residues. Trimming at V came to 5 bases and at J to 2 bases, leaving 3 bases not matched to a gene. CDR1 and CDR2 from the germline V gene are SEHNR and FQNEAQ (reference sequence). CDR3 DNA: TGTGCCAGCAGCATAGGACAGGGGAACTATGGCTACACCTTC. The encoded protein is CASSIGQGNYGYTF.

This chain connects TRBV7-2 to TRBJ1-6; no reliable D call. Trimming removed 0 bases at V and 10 bases at J, with 13 bases between. The germline V gene has CDR1 SGHTA and CDR2 FQGNSA. The CDR3 consists of 15 residues. The CDR3 DNA sequence: TGTGCCAGCAGCTTAGCCACAGCCCCTACCTCACCCCTCCACTTT. Protein sequence: CASSLATAPTSPLHF. Using reference TRBV7-2 and TRBJ1-6 for the parts outside the CDR3, the full variable domain is GAGVSQSPSNKVTEKGKDVELRCDPISGHTALYWYRQSLGQGLEFLIYFQGNSAPDKSGLPSDRFSAERTGGSVSTLTIQRTQQEDSAVYLCASSLATAPTSPLHFGNGTRLTVT.

The chain joins TRBV12-3 or TRBV12-4 to TRBJ2-2; D might be TRBD1 or TRBD2, each matching 5 bases. This CDR3 contains 14 residues. Deletions cut 6 bases from V and 7 bases from J, with 15 bases between. CDR3 bases: TGTGCCAGCAGCTCCGGGACCAGGAACGGGGAGCTGTTTTTT. Its translation: CASSSGTRNGELFF.

V and J are TRBV20-1 and TRBJ2-5; the match to TRBD2 covers 9 bases. Germline V CDR1 and CDR2: DFQATT, SNEGSKA (reference sequence). V was pared by 6 bases and J by 1 base, with 3 bases of the junction left unmatched. The CDR3 length is 13 residues. This chain's CDR3 is CSAILAGQETQYF. The CDR3 nucleotides are TGCAGTGCCATACTAGCGGGCCAAGAGACCCAGTACTTC.

This clonotype has just a few counts. V gene TRBV2 combines with J gene TRBJ2-3; the D gene is possibly TRBD2 (6 bases). Trimming pared 2 bases from V and 9 bases from J, leaving 12 bases between. Germline loops: CDR1 SNHLY, CDR2 FYNNEI. This CDR3 is 13 amino acids long. The chain's CDR3 is CASSEMLSGTQYF. The CDR3 bases are TGTGCCAGCAGTGAAATGCTGAGCGGGACGCAGTATTTT.

This clonotype was picked up a small number of times. The chain combines TRBV7-9 with TRBJ2-5; 7 positions agree with TRBD2. Germline loops: CDR1 SEHNR, CDR2 FQNEAQ (reference sequence). The length of the CDR3 is 15 residues. J lost 2 bases, V lost 2 bases, and 5 bases had no gene match. The CDR3 here is CASSLNGRLQETQYF. For the CDR3, the DNA is TGTGCCAGCAGCTTAAACGGGAGGCTACAAGAGACCCAGTACTTC.

The chain employs TRBV20-1 and TRBJ2-4, with D possibly being TRBD1 or TRBD2 (7 bases each). The CDR3 covers 16 residues. V was pared by 0 bases and J by 5 bases, with 17 bases between. Germline CDR1 DFQATT, CDR2 SNEGSKA (reference sequence). Here the CDR3 DNA reads TGCAGTGCTAGAGATTACAGGGGAGGGGGGGAAAACATTCAGTACTTC. Protein product: CSARDYRGGGENIQYF.

V usage is TRBV5-1 and J usage is TRBJ2-1; TRBD2 agrees at 8 bases. Germline assignment: CDR1 SGHRS and CDR2 YFSETQ. The CDR3 is 15 residues long. Trimming cost V 0 bases and J 7 bases; bases outside gene matches: 6. The CDR3 protein is CASSLGTSLGNEQFF. CDR3 in DNA: TGCGCCAGCAGCTTGGGGACTAGCCTTGGGAATGAGCAGTTCTTC.

This clonotype was observed a few times. This chain links TRBV19 with TRBJ2-2; D not certain. V lost 4 bases and J lost 5, with 11 bases in between. Per germline, CDR1 LNHDA and CDR2 SQIVND (reference sequence). CDR3 length: 14 amino acids. CDR3 protein: CASSTRTQTGELFF. CDR3 DNA sequence: TGTGCCAGTAGTACACGGACCCAAACCGGGGAGCTGTTTTTT.